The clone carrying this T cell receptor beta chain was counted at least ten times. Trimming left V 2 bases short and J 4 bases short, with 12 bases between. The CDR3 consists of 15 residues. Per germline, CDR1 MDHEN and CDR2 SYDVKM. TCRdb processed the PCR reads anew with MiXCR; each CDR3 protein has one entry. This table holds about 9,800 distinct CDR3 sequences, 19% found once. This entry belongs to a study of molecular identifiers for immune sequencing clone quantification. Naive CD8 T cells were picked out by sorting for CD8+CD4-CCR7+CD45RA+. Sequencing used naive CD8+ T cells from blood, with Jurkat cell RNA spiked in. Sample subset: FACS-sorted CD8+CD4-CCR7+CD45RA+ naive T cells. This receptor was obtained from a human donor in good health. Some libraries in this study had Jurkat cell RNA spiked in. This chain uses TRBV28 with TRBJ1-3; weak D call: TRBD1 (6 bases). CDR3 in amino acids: CASSLVGARGNTIYF. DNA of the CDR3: TGTGCCAGCAGTTTAGTGGGGGCGCGGGGAAACACCATATATTTT.